Sequencing of this T cell receptor (beta chain) was carried out in a study of CD8+CD57+ T cells in acquired aplastic anemia. This clonotype was found many times. The template for TCR beta VDJ and CDR3 sequence profiling was genomic DNA. MiXCR was run by TCRdb on the reads, yielding one entry per CDR3 protein. The top ten clones hold under 3% of a sample with about 120,000 distinct CDR3 sequences, almost 40% of them seen once. Sequenced patients had shown CD8+CD57+ cell expansion by flow cytometry. Every patient had severe acquired aplastic anemia. The CDR3 covers 12 residues. V was shortened by 4 bases and J by 0 bases, with 6 bases between the two germline ends. Germline CDR1 is DFQATT and CDR2 is SNEGSKA (reference sequence).

Sequencing input: sorted CD4+, CD8+, or CD8+CD57+ T cells (not recorded which) from PBMCs. The genes are TRBV20-1 and TRBJ2-5; D ambiguous. This receptor was obtained from a human donor with aplastic anemia. The chain's CDR3 is CSATEYQETQYF. In nucleotides, the CDR3 is TGCAGTGCTACAGAGTACCAAGAGACCCAGTACTTC.